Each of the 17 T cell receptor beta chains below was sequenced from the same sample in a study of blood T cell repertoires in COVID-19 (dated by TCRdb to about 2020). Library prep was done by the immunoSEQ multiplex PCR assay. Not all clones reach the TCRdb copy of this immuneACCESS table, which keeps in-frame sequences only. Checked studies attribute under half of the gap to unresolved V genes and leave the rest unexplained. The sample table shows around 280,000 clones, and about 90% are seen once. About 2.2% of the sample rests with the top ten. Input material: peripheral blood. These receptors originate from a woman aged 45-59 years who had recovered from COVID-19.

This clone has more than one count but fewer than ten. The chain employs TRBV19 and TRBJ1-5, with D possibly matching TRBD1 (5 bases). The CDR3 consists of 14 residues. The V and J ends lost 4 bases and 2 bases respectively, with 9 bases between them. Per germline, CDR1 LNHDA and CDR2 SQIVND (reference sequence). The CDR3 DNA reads TGTGCCAGTAGTAACCCGGGGGGCAATCAGCCCCAGCATTTT. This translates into CASSNPGGNQPQHF.

CDR3: CASSQVYLPGGLSNQPQHF. For the CDR3, the DNA is TGCGCCAGCAGCCAAGTTTATTTACCGGGGGGCCTTAGCAATCAGCCCCAGCATTTT. V usage is TRBV4-1 and J usage is TRBJ1-5; tentative D call: TRBD1 (6 bases). Deletions cut 1 base from V and 0 bases from J, with 19 bases between. The germline CDR1 and CDR2 sequences are MGHRA and YSYEKL. There are 19 residues in the CDR3.

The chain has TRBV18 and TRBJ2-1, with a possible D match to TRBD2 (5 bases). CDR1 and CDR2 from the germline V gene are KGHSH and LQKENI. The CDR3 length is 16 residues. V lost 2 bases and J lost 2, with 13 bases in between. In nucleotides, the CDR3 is TGTGCCAGCTCACCAGAAAGAGGGCGAGCCTACAATGAGCAGTTCTTC. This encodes CASSPERGRAYNEQFF.

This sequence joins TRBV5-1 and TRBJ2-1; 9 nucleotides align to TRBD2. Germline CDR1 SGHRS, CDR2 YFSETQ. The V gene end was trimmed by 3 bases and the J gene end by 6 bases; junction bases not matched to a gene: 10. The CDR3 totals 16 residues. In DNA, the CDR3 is TGCGCCAGCAGCTCGCCCCCGGCGGGAGGGCCCAATGAGCAGTTCTTC. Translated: CASSSPPAGGPNEQFF. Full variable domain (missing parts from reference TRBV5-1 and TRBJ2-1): KAGVTQTPRYLIKTRGQQVTLSCSPISGHRSVSWYQQTPGQGLQFLFEYFSETQRNKGNFPGRFSGRQFSNSRSEMNVSTLELGDSALYLCASSSPPAGGPNEQFFGPGTRLTVL.

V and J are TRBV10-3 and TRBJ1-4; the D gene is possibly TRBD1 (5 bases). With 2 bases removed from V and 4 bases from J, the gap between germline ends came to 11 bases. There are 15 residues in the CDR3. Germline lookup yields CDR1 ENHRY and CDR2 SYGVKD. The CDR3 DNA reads TGTGCCATCAGTGAGGTGGCAGGGAATAATGAAAAACTGTTTTTT. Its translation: CAISEVAGNNEKLFF.

For the CDR3, the DNA is TGTGCCAGCAGTGACCTATCCCCCGGGACAGTAACCTCTGGGGCCAACGTCCTGACTTTC. It specifies CASSDLSPGTVTSGANVLTF. The rearrangement uses TRBV6-1 and TRBJ2-6; 7 bases are shared with TRBD1. The CDR3 has 20 residues. Losses at the gene ends were 3 bases for V and 0 bases for J; bases not matched to a gene: 14. Germline V gene data show CDR1 as MNHNS and CDR2 as SASEGT.

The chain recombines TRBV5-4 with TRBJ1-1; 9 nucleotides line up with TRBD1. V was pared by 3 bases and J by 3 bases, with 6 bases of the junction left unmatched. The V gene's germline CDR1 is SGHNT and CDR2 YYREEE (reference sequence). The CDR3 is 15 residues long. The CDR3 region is CASSWPDRGDTEAFF. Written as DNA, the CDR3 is TGTGCCAGCAGCTGGCCCGACAGGGGGGACACTGAAGCTTTCTTT.

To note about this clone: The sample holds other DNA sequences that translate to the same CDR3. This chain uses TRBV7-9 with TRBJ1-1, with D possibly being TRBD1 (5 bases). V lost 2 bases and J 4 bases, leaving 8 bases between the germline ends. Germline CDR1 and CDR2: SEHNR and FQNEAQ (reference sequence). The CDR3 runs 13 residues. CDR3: CASSLIGGTEAFF. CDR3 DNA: TGTGCCAGCAGCTTAATCGGGGGCACTGAAGCTTTCTTT.

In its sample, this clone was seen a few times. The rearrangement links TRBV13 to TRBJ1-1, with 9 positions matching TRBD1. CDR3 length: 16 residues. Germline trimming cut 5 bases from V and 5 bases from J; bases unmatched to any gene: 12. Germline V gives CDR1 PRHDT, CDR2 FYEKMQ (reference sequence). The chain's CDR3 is CASSRTGALKKTEAFF. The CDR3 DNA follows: TGTGCCAGCAGCCGGACAGGGGCCCTCAAAAAGACTGAAGCTTTCTTT.

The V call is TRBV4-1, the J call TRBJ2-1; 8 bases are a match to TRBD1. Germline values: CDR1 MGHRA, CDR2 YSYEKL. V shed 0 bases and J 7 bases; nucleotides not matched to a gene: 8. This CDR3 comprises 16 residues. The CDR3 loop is CASSQDHNRGLNEQFF. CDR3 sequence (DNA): TGCGCCAGCAGCCAAGATCATAACAGGGGGTTGAATGAGCAGTTCTTC.

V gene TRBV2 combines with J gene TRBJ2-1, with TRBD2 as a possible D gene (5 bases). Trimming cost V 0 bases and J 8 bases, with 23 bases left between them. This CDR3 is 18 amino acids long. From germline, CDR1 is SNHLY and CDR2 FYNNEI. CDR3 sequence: CASSEAPVWTRGPHEQFF. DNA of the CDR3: TGTGCCAGCAGTGAAGCGCCAGTGTGGACTCGGGGTCCTCATGAGCAGTTCTTC.

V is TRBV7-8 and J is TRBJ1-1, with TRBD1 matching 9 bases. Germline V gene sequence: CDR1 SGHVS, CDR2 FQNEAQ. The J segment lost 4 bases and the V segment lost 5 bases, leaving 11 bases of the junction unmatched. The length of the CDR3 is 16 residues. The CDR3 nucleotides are TGTGCCAGCAGCCCGATGAACAGGGGGCTTGGCACTGAAGCTTTCTTT. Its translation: CASSPMNRGLGTEAFF.

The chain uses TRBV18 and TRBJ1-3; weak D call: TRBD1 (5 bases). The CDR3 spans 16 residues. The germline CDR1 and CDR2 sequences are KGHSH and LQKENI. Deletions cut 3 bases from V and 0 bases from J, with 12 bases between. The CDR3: CASSPRDSISGNTIYF. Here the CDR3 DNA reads TGTGCCAGCTCACCGAGAGACAGTATCTCTGGAAACACCATATATTTT.

In DNA form, the CDR3 reads TGCGCCAGCCGCAAAGCCCACAGGAATCCCCTTCTTTCCGCGAACACCGGGGAGCTGTTTTTT. Translated, it gives CASRKAHRNPLLSANTGELFF. J is TRBJ2-2 and V is TRBV10-1, with D tentatively TRBD1 (5 bases). V lost 8 bases and J lost 0, with 31 bases in between. Germline V gives CDR1 WNHNN, CDR2 SYGVQD (reference sequence). The CDR3 covers 21 residues.

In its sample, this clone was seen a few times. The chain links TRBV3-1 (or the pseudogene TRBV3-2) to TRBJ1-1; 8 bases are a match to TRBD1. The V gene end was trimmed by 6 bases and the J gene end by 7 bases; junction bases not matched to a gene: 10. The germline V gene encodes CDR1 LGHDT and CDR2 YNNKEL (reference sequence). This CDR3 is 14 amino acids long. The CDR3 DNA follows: TGTGCCAGCAGTCTTGGACAGGGAGTCGGTGAAGCTTTCTTT. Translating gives CASSLGQGVGEAFF.

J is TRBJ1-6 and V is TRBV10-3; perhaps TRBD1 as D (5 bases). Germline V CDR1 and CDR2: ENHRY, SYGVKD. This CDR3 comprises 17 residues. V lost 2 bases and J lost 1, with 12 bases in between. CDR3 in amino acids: CAISEDGGRSYNSPLHF. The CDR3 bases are TGTGCCATCAGTGAGGACGGGGGTCGGTCCTATAATTCACCCCTCCACTTT.

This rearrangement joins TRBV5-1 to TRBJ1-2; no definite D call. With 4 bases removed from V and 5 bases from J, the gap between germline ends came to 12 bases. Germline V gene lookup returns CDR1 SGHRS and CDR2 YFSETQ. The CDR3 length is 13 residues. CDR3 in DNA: TGCGCCAGCAGCGAGACCGGGGTGTATGGCTACACCTTC. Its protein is CASSETGVYGYTF.